What follows describes a single TCR beta chain. Its target is unknown. The sample has other DNA sequences that encode this CDR3 too. This record comes from a study of shared clonotypes between healthy human individuals. Overall study context: The cohort comprised a couple of women and a few men. Their ages spanned 18 to 49 years.

The split of CD4+ cells yielded CD45RA+ naive and CD45RA-negative memory subsets. Points from the study as a whole: Sorted-subset sequencing, rarefaction showed, was incomplete despite large depth. The sharing of 5% to 6.5% of naive CD4 clonotypes was seen across a handful of donors.

The protocol was immunoSEQ multiplex PCR, while the TCRdb copy is restricted to in-frame clones and leaves out a portion. The table has 2.5 million or so clones, around nine tenths seen once. The CDR3 runs to 14 residues. From germline, CDR1 is SGHTA and CDR2 FQGNSA. Germline trimming cut 1 base from V and 4 bases from J; bases unmatched to any gene: 4. This chain connects TRBV7-2 to TRBJ2-7; 7 positions match TRBD1. This TCR derives from a young man in good health. Sequencing was done on a sample of naive CD4+ T cells sorted from blood. Documented subset: CD45RA+ positively selected. This chain's CDR3 is CASSLVPGGYEQYF. The DNA for the CDR3 is TGTGCCAGCAGCTTAGTTCCAGGGGGTTACGAGCAGTACTTC.